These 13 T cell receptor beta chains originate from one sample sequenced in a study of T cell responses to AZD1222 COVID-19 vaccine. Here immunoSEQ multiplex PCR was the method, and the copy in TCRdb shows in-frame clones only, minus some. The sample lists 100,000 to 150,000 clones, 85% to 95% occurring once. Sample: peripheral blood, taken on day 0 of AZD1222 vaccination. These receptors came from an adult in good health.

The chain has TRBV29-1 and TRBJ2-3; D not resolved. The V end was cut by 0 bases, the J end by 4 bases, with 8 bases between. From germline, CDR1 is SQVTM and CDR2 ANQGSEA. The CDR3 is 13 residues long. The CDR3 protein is CSVEEGSADTQYF. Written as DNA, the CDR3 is TGCAGCGTTGAAGAGGGCAGCGCAGATACGCAGTATTTT.

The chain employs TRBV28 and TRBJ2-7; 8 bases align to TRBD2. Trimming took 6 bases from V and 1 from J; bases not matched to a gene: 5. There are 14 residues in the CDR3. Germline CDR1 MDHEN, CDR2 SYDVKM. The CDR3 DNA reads TGTGCCAGCAGGACCGGGGGGGGTTCCTACGAGCAGTACTTC. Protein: CASRTGGGSYEQYF.

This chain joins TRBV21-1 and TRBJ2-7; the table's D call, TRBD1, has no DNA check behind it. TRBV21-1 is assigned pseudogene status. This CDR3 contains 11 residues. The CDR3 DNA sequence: TGTGCCAGCAGCAAGACACAGGGTCGGTACTTC. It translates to CASSKTQGRYF.

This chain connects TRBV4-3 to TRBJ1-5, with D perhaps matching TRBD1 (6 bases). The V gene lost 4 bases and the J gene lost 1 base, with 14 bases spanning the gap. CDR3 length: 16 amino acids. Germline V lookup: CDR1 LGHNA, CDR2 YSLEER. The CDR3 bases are TGCGCCAGCAGCCCGGCTCGGGGGGGCAGCAATCAGCCCCAGCATTTT. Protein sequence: CASSPARGGSNQPQHF.

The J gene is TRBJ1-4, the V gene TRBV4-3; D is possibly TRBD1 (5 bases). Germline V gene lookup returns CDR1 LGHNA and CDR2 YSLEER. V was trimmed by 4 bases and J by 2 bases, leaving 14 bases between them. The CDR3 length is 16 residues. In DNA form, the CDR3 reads TGCGCCAGCAGCCTCGCACCGGGGGGGACTAATGAAAAACTGTTTTTT. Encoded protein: CASSLAPGGTNEKLFF.

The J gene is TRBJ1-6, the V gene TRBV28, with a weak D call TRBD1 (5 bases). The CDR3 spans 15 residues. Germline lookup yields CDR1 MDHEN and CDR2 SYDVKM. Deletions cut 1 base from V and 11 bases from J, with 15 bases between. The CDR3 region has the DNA TGTGCCAGCAGTTTATCCCAGGGCTATAGGCCACCCCTCCACTTT. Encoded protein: CASSLSQGYRPPLHF.

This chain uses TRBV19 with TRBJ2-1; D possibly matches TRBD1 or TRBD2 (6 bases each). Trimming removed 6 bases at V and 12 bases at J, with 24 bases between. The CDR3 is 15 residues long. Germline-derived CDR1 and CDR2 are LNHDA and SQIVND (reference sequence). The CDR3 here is CASRRRAGDDGSQFF. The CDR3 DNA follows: TGTGCCAGTAGGAGGAGGGCAGGGGATGATGGATCGCAGTTCTTC. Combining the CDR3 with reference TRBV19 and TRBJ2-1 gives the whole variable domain DGGITQSPKYLFRKEGQNVTLSCEQNLNHDAMYWYRQDPGQGLRLIYYSQIVNDFQKGDIAEGYSVSREKKESFPLTVTSAQKNPTAFYLCASRRRAGDDGSQFFGPGTRLTVL.

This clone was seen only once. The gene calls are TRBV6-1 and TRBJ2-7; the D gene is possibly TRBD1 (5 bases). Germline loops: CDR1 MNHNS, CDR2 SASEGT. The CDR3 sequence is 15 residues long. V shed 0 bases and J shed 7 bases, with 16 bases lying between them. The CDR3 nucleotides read TGTGCCAGCAGTGAAGCGCTTCAGGGAAGGGCAGAGCAGTACTTC. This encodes CASSEALQGRAEQYF.

In DNA form, the CDR3 reads TGTGCCAGCAGTTACGAGGGCCGTAATGAGCAGTTCTTC. Its protein product is CASSYEGRNEQFF. This sequence joins TRBV12-3 or TRBV12-4 and TRBJ2-1; a weak D match, TRBD2 (5 bases). The CDR3 is made up of 13 amino acids. Between the trimmed V and J ends, which lost 4 bases and 7 bases, there was a span of 11 bases.

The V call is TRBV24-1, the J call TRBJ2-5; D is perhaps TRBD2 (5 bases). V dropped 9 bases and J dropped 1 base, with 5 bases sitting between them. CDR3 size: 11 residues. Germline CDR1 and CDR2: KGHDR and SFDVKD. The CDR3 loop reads CATRGQETQYF. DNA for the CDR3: TGTGCCACCCGGGGCCAAGAGACCCAGTACTTC.

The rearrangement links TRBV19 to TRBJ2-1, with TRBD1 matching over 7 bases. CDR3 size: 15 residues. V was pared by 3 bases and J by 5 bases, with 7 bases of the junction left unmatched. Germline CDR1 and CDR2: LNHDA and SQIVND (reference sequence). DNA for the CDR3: TGTGCCAGTAGTATTACCGGGACAGCTAACAATGAGCAGTTCTTC. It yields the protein CASSITGTANNEQFF.

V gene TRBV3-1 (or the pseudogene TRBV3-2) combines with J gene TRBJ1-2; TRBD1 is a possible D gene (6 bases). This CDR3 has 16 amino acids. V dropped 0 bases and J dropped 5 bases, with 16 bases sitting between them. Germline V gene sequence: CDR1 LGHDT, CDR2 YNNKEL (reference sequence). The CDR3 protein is CASSQDLDRTNYGYTF. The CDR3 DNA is TGTGCCAGCAGCCAAGATTTAGACAGGACGAATTATGGCTACACCTTC.

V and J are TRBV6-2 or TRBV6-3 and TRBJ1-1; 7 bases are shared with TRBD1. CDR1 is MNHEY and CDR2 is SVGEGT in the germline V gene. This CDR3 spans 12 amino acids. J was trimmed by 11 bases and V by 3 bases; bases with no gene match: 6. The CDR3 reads CASSYRGGIAFF. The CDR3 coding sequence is TGTGCCAGCAGTTATAGAGGGGGCATTGCTTTCTTT.